This T cell receptor beta chain was identified during a study of T cells in Graves' hyperthyroidism and ophthalmopathy. The TCR beta CDR3 regions underwent amplification using RNA transcripts as the source. HTBI primers drove first-round RT-PCR of the TCR CDR3. MiXCR was run by TCRdb on the multiplex PCR reads, yielding one entry per CDR3 protein. The data hold under 130,000 distinct CDR3 sequences, with 40% to 50% observed a single time. Study observations and caveats: Most expanded thyroid clonotypes above 0.001 also appeared in blood.

A remark on this clonotype: Its antigen is undetermined.

Sample: blood. The receptor was isolated from a man aged 35-49 years with Graves' hyperthyroidism.

Written as DNA, the CDR3 is TGTGCCAGCAGCTTAGGCGTCCGTGGGGAAGAGACCCAGTACTTC. Its translation: CASSLGVRGEETQYF. The rearrangement joins TRBV7-9 to TRBJ2-5; D unresolved. This CDR3 comprises 15 residues. Germline V CDR1 and CDR2: SEHNR, FQNEAQ (reference sequence). Trimming took 1 base from V and 3 from J, leaving 12 bases between them.